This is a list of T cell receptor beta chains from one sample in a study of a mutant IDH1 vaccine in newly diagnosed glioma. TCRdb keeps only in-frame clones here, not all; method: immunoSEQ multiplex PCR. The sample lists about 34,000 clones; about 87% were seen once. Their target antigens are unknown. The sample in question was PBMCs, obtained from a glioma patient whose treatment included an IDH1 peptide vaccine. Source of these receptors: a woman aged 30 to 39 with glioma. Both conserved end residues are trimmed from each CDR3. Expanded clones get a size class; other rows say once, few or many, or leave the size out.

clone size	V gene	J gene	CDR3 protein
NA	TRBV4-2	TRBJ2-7	ASSQHGGGHEYEQY
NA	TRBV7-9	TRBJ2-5	ASSLPQGGSETQY
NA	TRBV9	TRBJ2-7	ASSFGTGQPPYEQY
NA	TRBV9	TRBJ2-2	ASSPTTGGLGELF
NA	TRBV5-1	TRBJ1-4	ASSPSRDRGLYEKLF
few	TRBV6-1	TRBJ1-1	ASATEVGNTEAF
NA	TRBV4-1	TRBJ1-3	ASSQDSTGAGNTIY
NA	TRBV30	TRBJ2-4	AWSAGARNIQY
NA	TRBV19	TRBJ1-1	ASSMGQGTEAF
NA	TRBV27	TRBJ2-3	ASGRGEADTQY
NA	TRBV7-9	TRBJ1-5	ASSPQGTGLNQPQH
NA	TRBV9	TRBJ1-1	ASSPAGGTEAF
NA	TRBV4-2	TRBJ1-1	ASSVGRFMNTEAF
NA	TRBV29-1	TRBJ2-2	SVEDPTLGGRELF
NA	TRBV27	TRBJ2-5	ASSLAPGPGETQY
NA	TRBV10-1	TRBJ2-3	ASSDSTDTQY
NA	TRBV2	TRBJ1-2	ASRAPDRPPNYGYT
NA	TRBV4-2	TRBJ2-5	ASSQDYGAQTQY
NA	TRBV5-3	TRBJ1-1	ARAGRDTEAF
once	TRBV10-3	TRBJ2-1	AISESEGEQF
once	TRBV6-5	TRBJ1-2	ASSSLGGAYGYT
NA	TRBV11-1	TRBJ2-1	ASSFLAGGPHEQF
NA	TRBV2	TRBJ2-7	ASRLTSGYEQY
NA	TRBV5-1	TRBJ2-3	ASSFRLAGGSTDTQY
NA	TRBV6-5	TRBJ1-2	ASSYSMSDNYGYT
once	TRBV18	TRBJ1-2	ASSPRAAPQSPYYGYT
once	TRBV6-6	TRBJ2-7	ASSYSMGTYEQY
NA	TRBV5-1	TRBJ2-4	ASSPGTGRNIQY
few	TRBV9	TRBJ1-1	ASSAQGAEAF
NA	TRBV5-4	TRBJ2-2	ASRTSGGTNTGELF
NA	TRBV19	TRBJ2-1	ASSLVQGDEQF